These 5 T cell receptor beta chains were all obtained from the same sample, sequenced in a study of cytomegalovirus exposure and HLA in healthy donors (dated by TCRdb to 2017 to 2019). Receptor libraries were prepared by the immunoSEQ multiplex PCR assay. For the multiplex PCR, a mixture combining 60 forward primers for TCR Vbeta segments and 13 reverse primers for TCR Jbeta segments was used. TCRdb carries this immuneACCESS record with in-frame sequences only. Its versions omit some clonotypes, under half of them owing to an unresolved V gene in the studies checked, with the rest unexplained. In this sample the table shows some 130,000 clones, 80% of which occur a single time. Of the sample, about 2.5% is held by the ten largest clones. The sequenced sample was PBMCs. These receptors all stem from a man aged 30 to 45 in good health and CMV-seronegative.

This chain connects TRBV4-1 to TRBJ2-7; 8 nucleotides agree with TRBD2. Per germline, CDR1 MGHRA and CDR2 YSYEKL. V shed 0 bases, J shed 0 bases, and the junction held 4 bases outside the gene matches. CDR3 length: 16 residues. CDR3 coding DNA: TGCGCCAGCAGCCAAGACTCTAGCGGGCTCTCCTACGAGCAGTACTTC. It yields the protein CASSQDSSGLSYEQYF.

This clone was seen a handful of times. The V gene is TRBV28, the J gene TRBJ1-1, with D unresolved. CDR3 size: 11 residues. CDR1 is MDHEN, CDR2 SYDVKM, per germline. CDR3 nucleotide sequence: TGTGGATCCCGGTGGAACACTGAAGCTTTCTTT. Translating it yields CGSRWNTEAFF.

This clone was counted only a few times. V gene TRBV2 combines with J gene TRBJ1-5; TRBD1 matches 10 bases. Trimming cost V 5 bases and J 6 bases; bases outside gene matches: 7. CDR1 and CDR2 (germline): SNHLY, FYNNEI. This CDR3 contains 15 residues. Here the CDR3 reads CASSTDRGQFQPQHF. The CDR3 DNA reads as TGTGCCAGCAGTACCGACAGGGGGCAGTTTCAGCCCCAGCATTTT.

This clone was counted a few times. V is TRBV19 and J is TRBJ1-1; 7 bases map to TRBD1. Per the germline V gene, CDR1 is LNHDA and CDR2 is SQIVND (reference sequence). The CDR3 runs 14 residues. V gave up 5 bases and J gave up 4 bases; unmatched junction bases: 7. The CDR3 is CASSSPGGGTEAFF. In DNA form, the CDR3 reads TGTGCCAGTAGTTCCCCAGGGGGTGGCACTGAAGCTTTCTTT.

The J gene is TRBJ2-5, the V gene TRBV29-1; D gene ambiguous. The DNA end lines up better with TRBJ2-7; the J call may be wrong. CDR1 is SQVTM, CDR2 ANQGSEA, per germline. CDR3 length equals 13 residues. Written as DNA, the CDR3 is TGCAGCGTTGTCAATACCTTCTCCTACGAGCAGTACTTC. Translating it yields CSVVNTFSYEQYF.